This paragraph reports one TCR beta chain. TCRdb called the reads again in MiXCR, with one record for every CDR3 protein. The table lists 200,000 or so distinct CDR3 sequences, under 25% of them singletons. The record originates from a study of T cell repertoires in cytomegalovirus infection. The CDR3 is made up of 14 amino acids. Germline-derived CDR1 and CDR2 are DFQATT and SNEGSKA (reference sequence). V shed 0 bases, J shed 12 bases, and the junction held 10 bases outside the gene matches. The chain recombines TRBV20-1 with TRBJ2-1; 8 bases line up with TRBD2. Sequenced sample: PBMCs. This TCR was sampled from a human donor in good health (CMV status not recorded). Some clones in this sample may be carry-over from other donors' samples. The CDR3 DNA reads TGCAGTGCTAGAGAGGGGGCGGGAGGATGGGCGCAGTTCTTC. Translation gives CSAREGAGGWAQFF.